This T cell receptor (beta chain) is drawn from a study of brain T cells in children with intractable seizures. Study results and limitations: Only CDR3 sequence similarity suggested viral specificity, without known HCMV serostatus.

Here immunoSEQ multiplex PCR was the method, and the copy in TCRdb shows in-frame clones only, minus some. The sample includes about 64,000 clones, 90% to 96% of them seen just once. The sequenced cases were selected for having the highest brain T cell transcript signatures. Before surgery, patients took at least one anti-epileptic drug. As concerns this clone: The antigen is undetermined.

V trimming: 4 bases; J trimming: 3 bases; junction bases outside the gene matches: 9. The germline CDR1 and CDR2 sequences are SGHKS and YYEKEE (reference sequence). The CDR3 runs to 16 residues. The rearrangement uses TRBV5-5 and TRBJ1-4; 7 bases line up with TRBD1. The starting material was peripheral blood, obtained at surgery. The sequence was obtained from a boy under two years old with focal cortical dysplasia and intractable seizures. The CDR3 nucleotides read TGTGCCAGCAGCCCGCTTAGGGGGACAGCTAATGAAAAACTGTTTTTT. Translating gives CASSPLRGTANEKLFF.